This T cell receptor beta chain was observed in a study of shared clonotypes between healthy human individuals. The germline gives CDR1 MNHEY, CDR2 SVGAGI. The length of the CDR3 is 13 residues. Trimming removed 5 bases at V and 1 base at J, with 8 bases between. This table comes from immunoSEQ multiplex PCR, and its TCRdb copy is limited to in-frame clones, with some not included. This sample carries millions of clones, 85% to 95% of them seen once, and the ten largest clones take 0.1% to 0.15%. The genes are TRBV6-5 and TRBJ1-1; D gene uncertain. This TCR was sampled from a man younger than 30 in good health. The specimen sequenced was naive CD4+ T cells sorted from blood. Subset reported: CD45RA+ positively selected. CDR3 sequence: CASSMRENTEAFF. As DNA, the CDR3 is TGTGCCAGCAGTATGAGGGAGAACACTGAAGCTTTCTTT.